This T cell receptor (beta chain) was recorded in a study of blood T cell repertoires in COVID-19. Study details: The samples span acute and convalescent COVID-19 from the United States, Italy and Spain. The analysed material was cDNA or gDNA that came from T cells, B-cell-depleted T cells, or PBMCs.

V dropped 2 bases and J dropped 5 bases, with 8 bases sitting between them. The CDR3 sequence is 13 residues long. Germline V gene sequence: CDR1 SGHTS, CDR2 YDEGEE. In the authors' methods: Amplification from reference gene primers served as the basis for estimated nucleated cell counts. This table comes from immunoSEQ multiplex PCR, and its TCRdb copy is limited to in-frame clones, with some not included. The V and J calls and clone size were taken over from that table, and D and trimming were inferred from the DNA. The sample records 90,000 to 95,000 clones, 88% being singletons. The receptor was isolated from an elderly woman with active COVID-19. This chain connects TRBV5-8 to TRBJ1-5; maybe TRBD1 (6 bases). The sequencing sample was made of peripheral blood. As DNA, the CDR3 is TGTGCCAGCAGCTTAGCAGGGGATCAGCCCCAGCATTTT. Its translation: CASSLAGDQPQHF.